This TCR beta chain was captured by sequencing in a study of response to subunit inactivated influenza vaccine. This clonotype was found a few times. The antigen remains unidentified. Study-wide results and caveats: The authors put forward the suggestion that each seasonal influenza vaccination may bring in only a limited number of new T cells.

TCRdb fed the RT-PCR reads into MiXCR, producing one record per CDR3 protein. The sample holds 450,000 to 500,000 distinct CDR3 sequences, 9.5% to 12% seen once. The CDR3 has 15 amino acids. V lost 6 bases to trimming and J lost 7 bases; unmatched junction nucleotides: 6. Germline CDR1 is MRHNA and CDR2 is SNTAGT. J is TRBJ2-1 and V is TRBV6-4, with 13 bases matching TRBD2. The TCR originated in a man over 45 who received an inactivated influenza vaccine. The source material was PBMCs from blood, sampled roughly 48 days after vaccination. The DNA of the CDR3 is TGTGCCAGCAGCATGACTAGCGGGAGGTTAAATGAGCAGTTCTTC. This encodes CASSMTSGRLNEQFF.